The clone carrying this T cell receptor beta chain has a handful of counts. TCRdb fed the reads into MiXCR, producing one record per CDR3 protein. This sample has about 98,000 distinct CDR3 sequences, with approximately 15% found just once. This record belongs to a study of T cell repertoires in cytomegalovirus infection. Germline V lookup: CDR1 MDHEN, CDR2 SYDVKM. V lost 3 bases and J lost 6, with 14 bases in between. This CDR3 region has 14 residues. The sequence derives from a human donor in good health (CMV status not recorded). Some clones in this sample may be carry-over from other donors' samples. Sequencing was carried out using PBMCs. V usage is TRBV28 and J usage is TRBJ1-2; unclear D gene. CDR3 DNA: TGTGCCAGCAGTTTTTGGGCGGAAATTAATGGCTACACCTTC. Its protein product is CASSFWAEINGYTF.